The clone carrying this TCR beta chain was found a few times. These data come from a study of blood T cell repertoires in COVID-19. About the study: COVID-19 samples from acute and convalescent phases originated in the United States, Italy and Spain. Sources were T cells, B-cell-depleted T cells, or PBMCs; the material itself was cDNA or gDNA.

Authors' methods: Amplification of reference gene primers provided the estimated nucleated cell counts. Profiling relied on immunoSEQ multiplex PCR, and the TCRdb table lists in-frame clones only, not all of them. The D gene and trimming were derived from the DNA, and the V and J assignments and clone size from that table. The sample has approximately 470,000 clones, approximately 83% seen once. This CDR3 spans 15 amino acids. Germline V gene data show CDR1 as MNHEY and CDR2 as SMNVEV (reference sequence). The V segment lost 5 bases and the J segment 1 base; nucleotides outside the gene matches: 6. The sequenced material came from peripheral blood. V is TRBV27 and J is TRBJ1-1, with 8 bases lining up with TRBD1. The source of this sequence is a human donor in a cohort sampled during active COVID-19. This CDR3 is CASSLTGQANTEAFF. As DNA, the CDR3 is TGTGCCAGCAGTCTGACGGGACAGGCGAACACTGAAGCTTTCTTT.